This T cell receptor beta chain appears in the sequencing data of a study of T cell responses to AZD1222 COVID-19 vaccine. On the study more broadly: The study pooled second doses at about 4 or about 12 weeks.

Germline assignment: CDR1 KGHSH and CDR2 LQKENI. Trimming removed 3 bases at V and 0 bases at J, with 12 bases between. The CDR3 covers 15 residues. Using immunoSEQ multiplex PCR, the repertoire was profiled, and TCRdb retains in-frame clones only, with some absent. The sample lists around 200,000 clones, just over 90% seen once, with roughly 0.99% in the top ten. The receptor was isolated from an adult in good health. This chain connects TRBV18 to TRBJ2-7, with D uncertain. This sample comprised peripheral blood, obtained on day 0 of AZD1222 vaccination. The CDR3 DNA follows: TGTGCCAGCTCACCCCTGGGTGGGATCTCCTACGAGCAGTACTTC. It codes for CASSPLGGISYEQYF.